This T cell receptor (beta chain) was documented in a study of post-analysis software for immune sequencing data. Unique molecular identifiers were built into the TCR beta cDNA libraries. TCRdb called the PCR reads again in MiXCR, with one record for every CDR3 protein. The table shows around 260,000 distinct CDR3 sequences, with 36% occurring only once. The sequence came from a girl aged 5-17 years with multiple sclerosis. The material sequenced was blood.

The CDR3 reads CASSQEWTSGDRYEQYF. CDR3 in DNA: TGTGCCAGCAGCCAAGAGTGGACTAGCGGGGACCGCTACGAGCAGTACTTC. This sequence joins TRBV4-2 and TRBJ2-5; TRBD2 matches at 12 bases. The J call may not be correct, given that the DNA end is closer to TRBJ2-7. Germline lookup yields CDR1 LGHNA and CDR2 YNFKEQ. The length of the CDR3 is 17 residues.